The TCR beta chain under discussion was sequenced for a study of blood T cell repertoires in COVID-19. Study overall: The analysed material was cDNA or gDNA that came from T cells, B-cell-depleted T cells, or PBMCs.

Germline V gene lookup returns CDR1 SGHRS and CDR2 YFSETQ. V lost 0 bases to trimming and J lost 4 bases; unmatched junction nucleotides: 4. The length of the CDR3 is 15 residues. How the authors handled the data: It was from reference gene primer amplification that nucleated cell counts were estimated. TCRdb keeps only in-frame clones here, not all; method: immunoSEQ multiplex PCR. V and J calls plus clone size are reproduced from that table; the DNA served to infer D and trimming. The sample records tens of thousands of clones, 82% being singletons. The chain employs TRBV5-1 and TRBJ2-1, with 7 nucleotides matching TRBD2. Sequenced sample: peripheral blood. This TCR was sampled from an elderly woman with acute or convalescent COVID-19. The CDR3 nucleotides are TGCGCCAGCAGCTTGGAGGGTAGCGGGTACAATGAGCAGTTCTTC. It specifies CASSLEGSGYNEQFF.